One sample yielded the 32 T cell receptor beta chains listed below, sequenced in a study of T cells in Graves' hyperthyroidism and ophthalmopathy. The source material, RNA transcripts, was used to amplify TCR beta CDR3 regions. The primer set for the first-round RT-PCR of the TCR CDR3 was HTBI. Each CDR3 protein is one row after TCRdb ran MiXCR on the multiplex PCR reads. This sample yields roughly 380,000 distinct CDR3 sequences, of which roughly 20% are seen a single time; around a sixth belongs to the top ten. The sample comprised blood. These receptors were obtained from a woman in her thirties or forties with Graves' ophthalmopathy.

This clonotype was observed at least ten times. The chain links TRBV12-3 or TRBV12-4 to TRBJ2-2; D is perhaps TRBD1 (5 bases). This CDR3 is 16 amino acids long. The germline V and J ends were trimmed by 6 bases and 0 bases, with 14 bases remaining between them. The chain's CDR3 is CASRQDGLANTGELFF. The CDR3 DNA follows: TGTGCCAGCAGACAGGACGGCCTCGCGAACACCGGGGAGCTGTTTTTT.

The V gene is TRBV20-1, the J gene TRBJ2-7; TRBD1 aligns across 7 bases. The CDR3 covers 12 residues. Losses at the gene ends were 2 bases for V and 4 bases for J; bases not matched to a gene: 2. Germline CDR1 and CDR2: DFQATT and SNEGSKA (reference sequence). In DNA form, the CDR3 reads TGCAGTGCTAGACAGGGGGTTTACGAGCAGTACTTC. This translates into CSARQGVYEQYF.

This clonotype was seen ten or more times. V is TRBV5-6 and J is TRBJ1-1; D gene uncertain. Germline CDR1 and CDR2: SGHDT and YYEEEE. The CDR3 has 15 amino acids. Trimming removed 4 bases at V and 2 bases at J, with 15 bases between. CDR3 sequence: CASSRWVVENTEAFF. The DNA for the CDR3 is TGTGCCAGCAGCCGCTGGGTGGTAGAAAACACTGAAGCTTTCTTT. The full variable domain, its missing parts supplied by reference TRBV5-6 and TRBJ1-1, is DAGVTQSPTHLIKTRGQQVTLRCSPKSGHDTVSWYQQALGQGPQFIFQYYEEEERQRGNFPDRFSGHQFPNYSSELNVNALLLGDSALYLCASSRWVVENTEAFFGQGTRLTVV.

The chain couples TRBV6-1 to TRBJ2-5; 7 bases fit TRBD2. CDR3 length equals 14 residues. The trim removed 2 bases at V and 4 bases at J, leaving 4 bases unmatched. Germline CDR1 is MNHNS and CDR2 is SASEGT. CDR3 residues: CASSEIGGRETQYF. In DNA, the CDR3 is TGTGCCAGCAGTGAAATAGGCGGGAGAGAGACCCAGTACTTC.

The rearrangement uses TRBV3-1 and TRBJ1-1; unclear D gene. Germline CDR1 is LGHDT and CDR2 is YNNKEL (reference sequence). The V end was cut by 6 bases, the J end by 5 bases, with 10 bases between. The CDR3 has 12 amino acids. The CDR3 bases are TGTGCCAGCAGTTTGAAGCGGACTGAAGCTTTCTTT. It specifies CASSLKRTEAFF.

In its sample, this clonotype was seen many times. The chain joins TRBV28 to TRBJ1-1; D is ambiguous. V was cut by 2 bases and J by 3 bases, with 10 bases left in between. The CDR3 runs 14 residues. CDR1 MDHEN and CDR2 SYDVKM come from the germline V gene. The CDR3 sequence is CASSLPGMYTEAFF. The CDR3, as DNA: TGTGCCAGCAGTTTACCGGGGATGTACACTGAAGCTTTCTTT.

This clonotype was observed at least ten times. The CDR3 coding sequence is TGCGCCAGCAGACGGGGGCCTGGTTCTTACGAGCAGTACTTC. It specifies CASRRGPGSYEQYF. This chain joins TRBV10-2 and TRBJ2-7; D may be TRBD1 or TRBD2 (6 bases each). Trimming shortened V by 6 bases and J by 4 bases, and 16 bases separated the two germline ends. The CDR3 extends over 14 amino acids. Germline CDR1 reads WSHSY; CDR2 reads SAAADI.

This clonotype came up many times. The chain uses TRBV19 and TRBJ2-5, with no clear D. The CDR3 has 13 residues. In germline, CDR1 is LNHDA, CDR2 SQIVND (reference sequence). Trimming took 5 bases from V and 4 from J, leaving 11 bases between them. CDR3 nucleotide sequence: TGTGCCAGTAGTGGCGTAAGGGTAGAGACCCAGTACTTC. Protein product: CASSGVRVETQYF.

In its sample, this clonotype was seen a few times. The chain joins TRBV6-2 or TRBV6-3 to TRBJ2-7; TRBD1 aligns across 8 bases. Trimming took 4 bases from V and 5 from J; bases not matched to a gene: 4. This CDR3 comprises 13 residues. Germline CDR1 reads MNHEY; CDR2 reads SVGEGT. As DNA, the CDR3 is TGTGCCAGCAGTTGGACAGGGCTCAACGAGCAGTACTTC. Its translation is CASSWTGLNEQYF.

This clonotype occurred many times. CDR3 in amino acids: CASSQARLLTGELFF. The CDR3 bases are TGCGCCAGCAGCCAAGCAAGACTACTCACCGGGGAGCTGTTTTTT. The gene calls are TRBV4-3 and TRBJ2-2; tentatively, D is TRBD2 (5 bases). This CDR3 has 15 amino acids. CDR1 is LGHNA, CDR2 YSLEER, per germline. V was pared by 1 base and J by 4 bases, with 10 bases between.

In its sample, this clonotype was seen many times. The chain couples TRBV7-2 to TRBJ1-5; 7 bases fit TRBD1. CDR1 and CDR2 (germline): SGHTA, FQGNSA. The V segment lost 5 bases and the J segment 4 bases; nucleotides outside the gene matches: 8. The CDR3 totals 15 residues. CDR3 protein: CASSPTGTANQPQHF. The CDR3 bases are TGTGCCAGCAGCCCTACCGGGACAGCAAATCAGCCCCAGCATTTT.

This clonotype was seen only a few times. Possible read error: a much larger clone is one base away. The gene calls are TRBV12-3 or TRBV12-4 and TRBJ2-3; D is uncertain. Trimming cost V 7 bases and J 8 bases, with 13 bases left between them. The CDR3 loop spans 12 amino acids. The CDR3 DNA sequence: TGTGCCAGCACCCCTCATCGTGGTACGCAGTATTTT. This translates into CASTPHRGTQYF.

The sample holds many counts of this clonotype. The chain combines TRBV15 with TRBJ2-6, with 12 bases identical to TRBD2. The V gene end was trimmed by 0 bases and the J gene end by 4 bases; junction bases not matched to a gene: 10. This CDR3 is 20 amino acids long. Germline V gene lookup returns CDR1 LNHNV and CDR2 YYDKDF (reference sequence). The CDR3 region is CATSRDSTSGSLGGANVLTF. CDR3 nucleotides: TGTGCCACCAGCAGAGATTCGACTAGCGGGAGTTTGGGGGGGGCCAACGTCCTGACTTTC.

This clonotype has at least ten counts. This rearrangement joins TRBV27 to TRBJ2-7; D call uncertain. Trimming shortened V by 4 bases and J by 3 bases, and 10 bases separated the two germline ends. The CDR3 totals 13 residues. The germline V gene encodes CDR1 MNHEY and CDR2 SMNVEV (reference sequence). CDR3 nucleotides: TGTGCCAGCAGTTCGGGCTATTACTACGAGCAGTACTTC. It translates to CASSSGYYYEQYF.

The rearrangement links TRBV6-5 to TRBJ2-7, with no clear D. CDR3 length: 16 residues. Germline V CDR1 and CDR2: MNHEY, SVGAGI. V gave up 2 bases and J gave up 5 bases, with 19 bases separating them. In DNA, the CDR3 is TGTGCCAGCAGTTACGGGCGAGGCCTGAATATCCACGAGCAGTACTTC. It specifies CASSYGRGLNIHEQYF.

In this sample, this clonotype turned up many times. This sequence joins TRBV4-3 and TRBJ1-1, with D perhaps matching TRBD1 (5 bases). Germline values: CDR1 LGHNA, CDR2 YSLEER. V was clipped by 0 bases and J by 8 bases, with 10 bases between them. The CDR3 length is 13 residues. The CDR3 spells CASSQDRGSEAFF. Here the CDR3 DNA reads TGCGCCAGCAGCCAAGATAGGGGCTCAGAAGCTTTCTTT.

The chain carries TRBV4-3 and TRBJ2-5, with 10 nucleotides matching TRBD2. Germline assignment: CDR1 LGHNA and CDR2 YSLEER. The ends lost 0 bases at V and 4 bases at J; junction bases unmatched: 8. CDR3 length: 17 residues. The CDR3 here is CASSQDVSAGGGETQYF. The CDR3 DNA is TGCGCCAGCAGCCAAGATGTATCAGCGGGAGGGGGAGAGACCCAGTACTTC.

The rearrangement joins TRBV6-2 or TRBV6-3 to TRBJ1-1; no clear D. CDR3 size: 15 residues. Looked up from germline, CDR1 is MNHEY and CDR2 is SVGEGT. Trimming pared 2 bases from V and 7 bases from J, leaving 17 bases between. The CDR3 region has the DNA TGTGCCAGCAGTTACGCTGGCTTAGGGTTCGTTGAAGCTTTCTTT. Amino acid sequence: CASSYAGLGFVEAFF.

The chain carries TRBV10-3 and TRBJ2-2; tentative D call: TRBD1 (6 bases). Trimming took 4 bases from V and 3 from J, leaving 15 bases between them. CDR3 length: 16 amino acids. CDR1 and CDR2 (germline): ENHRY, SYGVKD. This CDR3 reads CAISGIQGDYTGELFF. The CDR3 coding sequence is TGTGCCATCAGTGGGATACAGGGTGACTACACCGGGGAGCTGTTTTTT.

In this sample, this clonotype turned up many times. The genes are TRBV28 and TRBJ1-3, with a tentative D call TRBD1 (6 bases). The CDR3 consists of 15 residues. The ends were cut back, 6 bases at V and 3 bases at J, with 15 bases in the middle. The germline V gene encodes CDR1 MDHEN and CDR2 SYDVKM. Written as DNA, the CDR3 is TGTGCCAGCAGCGTTCCTGCAGGGGTTGGAAACACCATATATTTT. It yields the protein CASSVPAGVGNTIYF.

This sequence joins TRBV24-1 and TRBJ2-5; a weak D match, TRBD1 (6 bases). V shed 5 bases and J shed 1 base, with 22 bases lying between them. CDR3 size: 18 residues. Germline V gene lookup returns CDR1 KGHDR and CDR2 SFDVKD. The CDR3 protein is CATSGSAERGRPQETQYF. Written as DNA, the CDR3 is TGTGCCACCAGTGGTTCAGCGGAAAGGGGGAGACCCCAAGAGACCCAGTACTTC.

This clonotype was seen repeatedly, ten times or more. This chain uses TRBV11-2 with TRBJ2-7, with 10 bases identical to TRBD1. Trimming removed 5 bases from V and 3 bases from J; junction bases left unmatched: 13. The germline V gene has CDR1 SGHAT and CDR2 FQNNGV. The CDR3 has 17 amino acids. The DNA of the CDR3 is TGTGCCAGCAGCCAATTTTTAAAGGGACAGGGGATCTACGAGCAGTACTTC. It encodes CASSQFLKGQGIYEQYF.

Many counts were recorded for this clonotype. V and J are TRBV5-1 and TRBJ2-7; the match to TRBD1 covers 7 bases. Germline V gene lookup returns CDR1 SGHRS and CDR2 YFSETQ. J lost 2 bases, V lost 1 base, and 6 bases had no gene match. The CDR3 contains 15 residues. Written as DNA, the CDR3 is TGCGCCAGCAGCTTGTCAGGGGGATATACCTACGAGCAGTACTTC. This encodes CASSLSGGYTYEQYF. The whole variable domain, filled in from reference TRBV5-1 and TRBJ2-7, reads KAGVTQTPRYLIKTRGQQVTLSCSPISGHRSVSWYQQTPGQGLQFLFEYFSETQRNKGNFPGRFSGRQFSNSRSEMNVSTLELGDSALYLCASSLSGGYTYEQYFGPGTRLTVT.

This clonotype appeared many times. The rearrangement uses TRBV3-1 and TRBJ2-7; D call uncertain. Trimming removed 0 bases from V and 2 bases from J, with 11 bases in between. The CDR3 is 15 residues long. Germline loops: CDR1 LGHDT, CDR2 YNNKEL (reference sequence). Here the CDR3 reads CASSQDGTDPYEQYF. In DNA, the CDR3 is TGTGCCAGCAGCCAAGACGGAACAGATCCCTACGAGCAGTACTTC.

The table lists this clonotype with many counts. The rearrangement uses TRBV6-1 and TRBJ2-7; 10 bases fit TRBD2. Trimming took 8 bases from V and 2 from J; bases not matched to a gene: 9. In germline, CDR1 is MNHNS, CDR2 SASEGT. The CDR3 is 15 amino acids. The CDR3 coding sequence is TGTGCCAGCCAGGAGAGCGGGAGGGCCACCTACGAGCAGTACTTC. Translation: CASQESGRATYEQYF.

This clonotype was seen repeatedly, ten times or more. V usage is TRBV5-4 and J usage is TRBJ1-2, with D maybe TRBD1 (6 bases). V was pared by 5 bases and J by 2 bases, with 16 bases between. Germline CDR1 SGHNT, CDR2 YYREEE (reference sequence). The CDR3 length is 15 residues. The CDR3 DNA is TGTGCCAGCAGTCCCGACAGGCCCATCAACTATGGCTACACCTTC. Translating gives CASSPDRPINYGYTF.

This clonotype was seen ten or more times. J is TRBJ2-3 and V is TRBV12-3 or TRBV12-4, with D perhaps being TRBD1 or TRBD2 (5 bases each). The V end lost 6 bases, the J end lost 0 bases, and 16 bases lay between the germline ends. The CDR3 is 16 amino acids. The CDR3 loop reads CASRGTRGPSTDTQYF. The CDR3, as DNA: TGTGCCAGCAGGGGGACGAGAGGTCCTAGCACAGATACGCAGTATTTT.

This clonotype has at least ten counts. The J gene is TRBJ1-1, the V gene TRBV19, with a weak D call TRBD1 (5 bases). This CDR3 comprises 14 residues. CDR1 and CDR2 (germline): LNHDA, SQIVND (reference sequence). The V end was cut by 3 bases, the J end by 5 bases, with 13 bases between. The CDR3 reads CASSIPGRKTEAFF. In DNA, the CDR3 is TGTGCCAGTAGTATCCCGGGACGGAAAACTGAAGCTTTCTTT.

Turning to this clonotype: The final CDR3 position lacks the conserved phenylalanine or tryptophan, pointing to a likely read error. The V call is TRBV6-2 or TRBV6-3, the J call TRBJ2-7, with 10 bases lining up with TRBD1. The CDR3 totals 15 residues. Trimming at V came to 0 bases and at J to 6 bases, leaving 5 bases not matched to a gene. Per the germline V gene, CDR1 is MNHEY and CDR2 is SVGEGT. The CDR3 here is CASSYSGQGVAEQYP. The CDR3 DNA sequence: TGTGCCAGCAGTTACTCCGGACAGGGGGTGGCCGAGCAGTACCCC.

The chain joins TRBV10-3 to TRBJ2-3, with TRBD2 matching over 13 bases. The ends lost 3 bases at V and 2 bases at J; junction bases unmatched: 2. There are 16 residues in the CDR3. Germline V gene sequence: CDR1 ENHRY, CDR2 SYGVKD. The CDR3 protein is CAISEGTSGITDTQYF. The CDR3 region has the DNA TGTGCCATCAGTGAAGGGACTAGCGGGATCACAGATACGCAGTATTTT.

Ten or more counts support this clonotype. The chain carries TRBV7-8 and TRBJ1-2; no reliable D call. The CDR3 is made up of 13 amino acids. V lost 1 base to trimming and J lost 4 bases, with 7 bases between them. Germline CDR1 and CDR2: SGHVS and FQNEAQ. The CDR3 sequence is CASSLGNRYGYTF. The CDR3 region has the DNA TGTGCCAGCAGCTTAGGGAACCGCTATGGCTACACCTTC.

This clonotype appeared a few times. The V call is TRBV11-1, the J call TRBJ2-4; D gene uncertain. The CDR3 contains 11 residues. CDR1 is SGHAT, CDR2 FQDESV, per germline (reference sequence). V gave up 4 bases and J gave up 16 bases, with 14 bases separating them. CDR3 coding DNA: TGTGCCAGCAGCTGGGGTGGTGATATCTACTTC. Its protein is CASSWGGDIYF.